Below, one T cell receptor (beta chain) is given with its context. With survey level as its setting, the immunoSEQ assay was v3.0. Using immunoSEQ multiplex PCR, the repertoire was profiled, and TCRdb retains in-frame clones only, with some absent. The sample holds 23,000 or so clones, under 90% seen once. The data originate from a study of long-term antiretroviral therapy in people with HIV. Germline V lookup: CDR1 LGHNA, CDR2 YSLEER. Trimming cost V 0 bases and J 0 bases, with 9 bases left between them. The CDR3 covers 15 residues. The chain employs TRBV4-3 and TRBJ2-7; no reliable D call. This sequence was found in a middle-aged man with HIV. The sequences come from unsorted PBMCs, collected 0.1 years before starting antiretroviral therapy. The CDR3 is CASSQDTELSYEQYF. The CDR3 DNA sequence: TGCGCCAGCAGCCAAGATACGGAGCTCTCCTACGAGCAGTACTTC.